The text below deals with one T cell receptor (beta chain). Its target antigen remains unknown. There are no base qualities to consult, and no much larger clone falls within one base. Clipping removes 8 bases from V and 6 bases from J, with 9 as the unmatched junction base count. CDR3 length: 13 amino acids, cysteine to phenylalanine. The kept DNA is CDR3 alone, 39 bases in frame from the first base. CDR1 KGHSH and CDR2 LQKENI were looked up in the germline V gene. None of the patients had been given any treatment before thyroid surgery. Using T-cell receptor beta sequencing, the researchers looked back retrospectively at clinical samples from patients, gathered between about 2012 and 2018. To prepare the library, PCR was applied. The run used an Illumina HiSeq 4000. High-throughput sequencing was used to profile the CDR3 region of the TCR beta-chain in every patient. The authors' pipeline ran thus. CDR3 differences across clinicopathological groups were used to build a classifier for discriminating distant-metastatic papillary thyroid cancer patients. Repertoire diversity was assessed with the Shannon index, and tumor-blood repertoire similarity with the Morisita-Horn index. The public reads were reanalyzed by TCRdb: fastp trimming at Q25, MiXCR alignment, in-frame beta chains only. The V and J calls here are based on TCRdb, not the publication. The sample contains approximately 17,000 clones, approximately 27% of them found a single time. 15% to 19% of the sample goes to the ten largest clones.

The sample comes from a study of metastatic and nonmetastatic thyroid tumors (dated by TCRdb to the early 2020s). Notes on the research overall: Repertoires from peripheral blood and from tumor or nodule tissue samples of malignant and benign thyroid patients were compared.

Broad study findings and their caveats: In both blood and tumor samples, TCR beta diversity was reported to be significantly higher in malignant tumors than in benign nodules.

Sample: tumor tissue. This chain is built from TRBV18 and TRBJ2-7, with 8 junctional bases fitting TRBD1. The origin of this receptor is a female donor with papillary thyroid cancer or a benign thyroid nodule (not recorded which). Some clones in this sample may be carry-over from other donors' samples. CDR3 reads: CASAGQGAPEQYF. The DNA sequence reads TGTGCCAGCGCGGGGCAGGGGGCGCCCGAGCAGTACTTC.